Listed below are T cell receptor beta chains from one sample, sequenced in a study of glioma-infiltrating T cells after dendritic cell vaccination. Method: immunoSEQ multiplex PCR; TCRdb's copy keeps in-frame clones and lacks some. The sample contains some 100,000 clones, approximately 81% of which appear only once. Sequences were derived from blood, sampled before dendritic cell vaccination. The receptors derive from a human donor with glioblastoma. Both conserved end residues are part of each CDR3. Fields, in order: clone size, D gene, V gene, J gene, CDR3 protein, CDR3 DNA. The D gene is left open where the match is weak. Some rows have no size entry. The others give once, few or many, or a class for an expanded clone.

clone_size: .; d_call: TRBD1; v_call: TRBV6-9; j_call: TRBJ1-2; cdr3_aa: CASSFRGQGAFGYTF; cdr3_nt: TGTGCCAGCAGTTTTCGGGGACAGGGCGCGTTTGGCTACACCTTC
clone_size: .; d_call: TRBD2; v_call: TRBV6-6; j_call: TRBJ2-5; cdr3_aa: CASSPETSGAGETQYF; cdr3_nt: TGTGCCAGCAGCCCGGAGACTAGCGGGGCGGGGGAGACCCAGTACTTC
clone_size: .; d_call: .; v_call: TRBV28; j_call: TRBJ1-2; cdr3_aa: CASTPTGLNYGYTF; cdr3_nt: TGTGCCAGCACGCCGACAGGACTTAACTATGGCTACACCTTC
clone_size: .; d_call: .; v_call: TRBV28; j_call: TRBJ1-2; cdr3_aa: CASSLQGREGGYTF; cdr3_nt: TGTGCCAGCAGCTTACAGGGAAGGGAAGGCGGCTACACCTTC
clone_size: .; d_call: TRBD2; v_call: TRBV15; j_call: TRBJ2-2; cdr3_aa: CATSRLAVNTGELFF; cdr3_nt: TGTGCCACCAGCAGACTAGCGGTTAACACCGGGGAGCTGTTTTTT
clone_size: many; d_call: TRBD1; v_call: TRBV30; j_call: TRBJ1-4; cdr3_aa: CAWGSGTGDEKLFF; cdr3_nt: TGTGCCTGGGGATCCGGGACAGGGGATGAAAAACTGTTTTTT
clone_size: .; d_call: TRBD1; v_call: TRBV20-1; j_call: TRBJ1-2; cdr3_aa: CSASTGPGYTF; cdr3_nt: TGCAGTGCCTCGACAGGGCCGGGCTACACCTTC
clone_size: .; d_call: TRBD1; v_call: TRBV2; j_call: TRBJ1-2; cdr3_aa: CASSGDRVTYGYTF; cdr3_nt: TGTGCCAGCAGTGGGGACAGGGTTACTTATGGCTACACCTTC
clone_size: .; d_call: .; v_call: TRBV2; j_call: TRBJ2-7; cdr3_aa: CASSSLRGSYEQYF; cdr3_nt: TGTGCCAGCAGCTCATTACGAGGGAGCTACGAGCAGTACTTC
clone_size: .; d_call: .; v_call: TRBV2; j_call: TRBJ2-5; cdr3_aa: CATQYQETQYF; cdr3_nt: TGTGCCACCCAGTACCAAGAGACCCAGTACTTC
clone_size: .; d_call: .; v_call: TRBV20-1; j_call: TRBJ2-5; cdr3_aa: CSASGSETQYF; cdr3_nt: TGCAGTGCTAGCGGGAGTGAGACCCAGTACTTC
clone_size: .; d_call: TRBD2; v_call: TRBV6-4; j_call: TRBJ2-2; cdr3_aa: CASARSPSGGYTGELFF; cdr3_nt: TGTGCCAGCGCGCGCAGCCCCTCGGGAGGATACACCGGGGAGCTGTTTTTT
clone_size: once; d_call: .; v_call: TRBV5-1; j_call: TRBJ2-5; cdr3_aa: CASSFAGPPNRETQYF; cdr3_nt: TGCGCCAGCAGCTTCGCGGGACCCCCAAATAGGGAGACCCAGTACTTC
clone_size: .; d_call: .; v_call: TRBV5-8; j_call: TRBJ2-7; cdr3_aa: CASSLTLSGYEQYF; cdr3_nt: TGTGCCAGCAGCCTAACTCTGAGCGGCTACGAGCAGTACTTC
clone_size: .; d_call: TRBD2; v_call: TRBV9; j_call: TRBJ2-3; cdr3_aa: CASSAQGLASDTQYF; cdr3_nt: TGTGCCAGCAGCGCCCAGGGACTAGCATCGGATACGCAGTATTTT
clone_size: .; d_call: .; v_call: TRBV5-4; j_call: TRBJ2-7; cdr3_aa: CASSPPKHAGSSYEQYF; cdr3_nt: TGTGCCAGCAGCCCCCCAAAACATGCGGGTAGCAGCTACGAGCAGTACTTC
clone_size: .; d_call: .; v_call: TRBV5-1; j_call: TRBJ2-2; cdr3_aa: CASSLMNEAFTGELFF; cdr3_nt: TGCGCCAGCAGCTTGATGAATGAGGCGTTCACCGGGGAGCTGTTTTTT
clone_size: .; d_call: .; v_call: TRBV27; j_call: TRBJ1-2; cdr3_aa: CASSLSSRRGYFNGYTF; cdr3_nt: TGTGCCAGCAGTTTATCGTCCCGAAGGGGGTACTTCAATGGCTACACCTTC
clone_size: few; d_call: TRBD2; v_call: TRBV9; j_call: TRBJ2-4; cdr3_aa: CASSVGGLAGAHGENIQYF; cdr3_nt: TGTGCCAGCAGCGTAGGGGGACTAGCGGGGGCACACGGGGAAAACATTCAGTACTTC
clone_size: once; d_call: .; v_call: TRBV15; j_call: TRBJ2-7; cdr3_aa: CATSRDPGVGQYF; cdr3_nt: TGTGCCACCAGCAGAGATCCCGGTGTCGGGCAGTACTTC
clone_size: .; d_call: TRBD2; v_call: TRBV9; j_call: TRBJ2-1; cdr3_aa: CASREGLDYNEQFF; cdr3_nt: TGTGCCAGCAGGGAGGGACTAGACTACAATGAGCAGTTCTTC
clone_size: .; d_call: TRBD1; v_call: TRBV28; j_call: TRBJ2-2; cdr3_aa: CASTDFDRGLVGELFF; cdr3_nt: TGTGCCAGCACCGATTTCGACAGGGGGCTGGTCGGGGAGCTGTTTTTT
clone_size: .; d_call: .; v_call: TRBV28; j_call: TRBJ2-7; cdr3_aa: CASSLSAGDPYEQYF; cdr3_nt: TGTGCCAGCAGTTTATCGGCAGGGGATCCCTACGAGCAGTACTTC
clone_size: few; d_call: TRBD1; v_call: TRBV15; j_call: TRBJ2-7; cdr3_aa: CATSKRTGTYEQYF; cdr3_nt: TGTGCCACCAGCAAGAGGACAGGCACTTACGAGCAGTACTTC
clone_size: .; d_call: .; v_call: TRBV1; j_call: TRBJ2-4; cdr3_aa: CTSSQAGTSYNIQYF; cdr3_nt: TGCACCAGCAGCCAGGCCGGGACTAGCTACAACATTCAGTACTTC
clone_size: .; d_call: .; v_call: TRBV30; j_call: TRBJ1-1; cdr3_aa: CAWSLGAGTEAFF; cdr3_nt: TGTGCCTGGAGTCTGGGGGCAGGAACTGAAGCTTTCTTT
clone_size: .; d_call: .; v_call: TRBV27; j_call: TRBJ2-1; cdr3_aa: CASSLGQAGVGRVSYNEQFF; cdr3_nt: TGTGCCAGCAGTTTGGGACAGGCGGGGGTGGGAAGGGTATCCTACAATGAGCAGTTCTTC
clone_size: .; d_call: TRBD1; v_call: TRBV29-1; j_call: TRBJ1-2; cdr3_aa: CSVEGGDRGYGYTF; cdr3_nt: TGCAGCGTTGAAGGCGGAGACAGGGGCTATGGCTACACCTTC
clone_size: .; d_call: .; v_call: TRBV11-2; j_call: TRBJ1-4; cdr3_aa: CASSSQGGSNEKLFF; cdr3_nt: TGTGCCAGCAGCTCCCAGGGAGGGAGTAATGAAAAACTGTTTTTT
clone_size: .; d_call: TRBD2; v_call: TRBV5-1; j_call: TRBJ2-5; cdr3_aa: CASSLSGGLEETQYF; cdr3_nt: TGCGCCAGCAGCCTGAGCGGGGGGCTGGAAGAGACCCAGTACTTC
clone_size: .; d_call: TRBD1; v_call: TRBV6-5; j_call: TRBJ2-7; cdr3_aa: CASSRDRMGYYEQYF; cdr3_nt: TGTGCCAGCAGCCGGGACAGGATGGGATACTACGAGCAGTACTTC
clone_size: once; d_call: TRBD2; v_call: TRBV6-6; j_call: TRBJ2-7; cdr3_aa: CASRGGPDSHEQYF; cdr3_nt: TGTGCCAGCAGGGGAGGGCCGGATTCCCACGAGCAGTACTTC
clone_size: .; d_call: .; v_call: TRBV10-3; j_call: TRBJ2-7; cdr3_aa: CAISHPGQLWQYF; cdr3_nt: TGTGCCATCAGTCACCCGGGACAATTATGGCAGTACTTC
clone_size: .; d_call: .; v_call: TRBV5-1; j_call: TRBJ1-4; cdr3_aa: CASSLVAGATNEKLFF; cdr3_nt: TGCGCCAGCAGCTTGGTGGCGGGTGCAACTAATGAAAAACTGTTTTTT
clone_size: .; d_call: TRBD2; v_call: TRBV5-1; j_call: TRBJ2-5; cdr3_aa: CASSFSRGTETQYF; cdr3_nt: TGCGCCAGCAGCTTCTCGCGGGGGACAGAGACCCAGTACTTC
clone_size: .; d_call: .; v_call: TRBV6-1; j_call: TRBJ2-7; cdr3_aa: CATQRWLGDEQYF; cdr3_nt: TGTGCCACCCAGAGATGGCTCGGGGACGAGCAGTACTTC
clone_size: .; d_call: .; v_call: TRBV21-1; j_call: TRBJ2-1; cdr3_aa: CASSKGLAVAYNEQFF; cdr3_nt: TGTGCCAGCAGCAAAGGACTAGCGGTTGCCTACAATGAGCAGTTCTTC
clone_size: .; d_call: .; v_call: TRBV6-1; j_call: TRBJ2-7; cdr3_aa: CASRAILGAYEQYF; cdr3_nt: TGTGCCAGCAGGGCAATCCTCGGGGCCTACGAGCAGTACTTC
clone_size: .; d_call: TRBD2; v_call: TRBV5-1; j_call: TRBJ2-7; cdr3_aa: CASSLVSGVSYEQYF; cdr3_nt: TGCGCCAGCAGCTTGGTGAGCGGGGTTTCCTACGAGCAGTACTTC
clone_size: few; d_call: .; v_call: TRBV5-1; j_call: TRBJ2-3; cdr3_aa: CASSWGGLTDTQYF; cdr3_nt: TGCGCCAGCAGCTGGGGGGGCCTCACAGATACGCAGTATTTT
clone_size: .; d_call: TRBD2; v_call: TRBV29-1; j_call: TRBJ2-1; cdr3_aa: CSVDIRLAQRNEQFF; cdr3_nt: TGCAGCGTAGATATTCGACTAGCGCAGCGCAATGAGCAGTTCTTC
clone_size: once; d_call: TRBD1; v_call: TRBV23-1; j_call: TRBJ2-7; cdr3_aa: CASSHPRQGKQYF; cdr3_nt: TGCGCCAGCAGTCATCCTCGACAGGGTAAGCAGTACTTC
clone_size: few; d_call: .; v_call: TRBV27; j_call: TRBJ1-4; cdr3_aa: CATRGEKLFF; cdr3_nt: TGTGCCACCCGGGGGGAAAAACTGTTTTTT
clone_size: .; d_call: .; v_call: TRBV5-8; j_call: TRBJ2-5; cdr3_aa: CASSFRRGGQETQYF; cdr3_nt: TGTGCCAGCAGCTTCCGCAGAGGGGGCCAAGAGACCCAGTACTTC
clone_size: .; d_call: .; v_call: TRBV7-9; j_call: TRBJ2-7; cdr3_aa: CASSLVGSSYEQYF; cdr3_nt: TGTGCCAGCAGCTTAGTGGGGAGCTCCTACGAGCAGTACTTC
clone_size: .; d_call: TRBD1; v_call: TRBV6-6; j_call: TRBJ1-2; cdr3_aa: CASGPDRGRFYGYTF; cdr3_nt: TGTGCCAGCGGCCCGGACAGGGGGCGCTTCTATGGCTACACCTTC
clone_size: .; d_call: .; v_call: TRBV4-1; j_call: TRBJ1-1; cdr3_aa: CASLGSRTGAIPNTEAFF; cdr3_nt: TGCGCCAGCCTTGGATCCCGAACTGGGGCCATACCGAACACTGAAGCTTTCTTT
clone_size: .; d_call: TRBD2; v_call: TRBV28; j_call: TRBJ2-2; cdr3_aa: CASRGAGLARTGELFF; cdr3_nt: TGTGCCAGCAGGGGGGCCGGACTAGCCAGGACCGGGGAGCTGTTTTTT
clone_size: .; d_call: .; v_call: TRBV5-6; j_call: TRBJ2-3; cdr3_aa: CASSLETKTPADTQYF; cdr3_nt: TGTGCCAGCAGCTTGGAGACAAAAACACCCGCAGATACGCAGTATTTT
clone_size: .; d_call: TRBD1; v_call: TRBV6-5; j_call: TRBJ1-5; cdr3_aa: CASSSHPGTGFQPQHF; cdr3_nt: TGTGCCAGCAGTTCCCATCCCGGGACAGGGTTCCAGCCCCAGCATTTT
clone_size: .; d_call: .; v_call: TRBV5-8; j_call: TRBJ1-1; cdr3_aa: CASSFSPGYTEAFF; cdr3_nt: TGTGCCAGCAGCTTTTCTCCGGGGTACACTGAAGCTTTCTTT
clone_size: .; d_call: TRBD1; v_call: TRBV7-6; j_call: TRBJ1-2; cdr3_aa: CASSSGTGGDGYTF; cdr3_nt: TGTGCCAGCAGCTCGGGGACAGGGGGCGATGGCTACACCTTC
clone_size: .; d_call: TRBD1; v_call: TRBV10-3; j_call: TRBJ1-3; cdr3_aa: CAISESGQGYGNTIYF; cdr3_nt: TGTGCCATCAGTGAATCGGGACAGGGTTACGGAAACACCATATATTTT
clone_size: .; d_call: .; v_call: TRBV7-9; j_call: TRBJ1-1; cdr3_aa: CASTIGGYTEAFF; cdr3_nt: TGTGCCAGCACCATCGGGGGGTACACTGAAGCTTTCTTT
clone_size: .; d_call: .; v_call: TRBV7-6; j_call: TRBJ1-3; cdr3_aa: CASSPGSSGNTIYF; cdr3_nt: TGTGCCAGCAGCCCAGGTTCCTCTGGAAACACCATATATTTT
clone_size: .; d_call: .; v_call: TRBV18; j_call: TRBJ2-7; cdr3_aa: CASSLLSRGMSSYEQYF; cdr3_nt: TGTGCCAGCTCACTACTAAGCAGGGGAATGAGCTCCTACGAGCAGTACTTC
clone_size: .; d_call: .; v_call: TRBV30; j_call: TRBJ1-2; cdr3_aa: CAWSRQGNGYTF; cdr3_nt: TGTGCCTGGAGTCGCCAGGGAAATGGCTACACCTTC